These T cell receptor beta chains were read from a single sample in a study of CD8+ T cells in alopecia areata. The data were produced by immunoSEQ multiplex PCR, yet TCRdb's version contains in-frame clones alone and is incomplete. The sample consists of under 15,000 clones, approximately 53% of them appearing once. The sequenced sample was skin. The receptors shown here come from a human donor with alopecia areata. CDR3s include the opening cysteine and the closing phenylalanine or tryptophan. Some rows have no size entry. The others give once, few or many, or a class for an expanded clone.

>TRBJ2-2|TRBV29-1|medium-sized
CSVGVAGVSGELFF
>TRBJ2-5|TRBV23-1|few
CASSQSGRGWQETQYF
>.|TRBV14|.
CASSQDGTYEQYF
>TRBJ2-1|TRBV28|.
CASSLWTKYNEQFF
>TRBJ2-1|TRBV28|few
CASSLVAGTLYNEQFF
>TRBJ1-2|TRBV11-2|.
CASSLGLGYTF
>TRBJ1-1|TRBV4-1|.
CASRKTGGFGTEAFF
>TRBJ1-2|TRBV19|.
CASSTTGQNGYTF
>TRBJ2-6|TRBV6-5|few
CASTVLSGANVLTF
>TRBJ2-7|TRBV30|once
CAWSVRRQGAYEQYF
>TRBJ1-1|TRBV6-5|.
CASSYWTEGTEAFF
>TRBJ2-7|TRBV5-6|.
CASTATGAYEQYF
>TRBJ2-3|TRBV5-1|once
CASKTPSTDTQYF
>TRBJ2-7|TRBV29-1|few
CSVRGRAKDEQYF